The 9 T cell receptor beta chains given below trace back to one sample, sequenced in a study of T cell repertoires in cytomegalovirus infection. Each CDR3 protein is one row after TCRdb ran MiXCR on the reads. The sample includes around 740,000 distinct CDR3 sequences, roughly a third seen only once; the top ten take about 2.8%. The sample taken for sequencing was PBMCs. These receptors were collected from a human donor in good health (CMV status not recorded). Some clones in this sample may be carry-over from other donors' samples.

The gene calls are TRBV28 and TRBJ2-4; D is undetermined. The CDR3 is 14 residues long. The V end was cut by 1 base, the J end by 7 bases, with 11 bases between. Germline V CDR1 and CDR2: MDHEN, SYDVKM. CDR3 amino acids: CASSLFGPENIQYF. The DNA of the CDR3 is TGTGCCAGCAGTTTATTCGGACCGGAGAACATTCAGTACTTC.

This clonotype was detected only once. The chain carries TRBV19 and TRBJ1-4; 7 positions match TRBD1. Trimming cost V 4 bases and J 7 bases; bases outside gene matches: 3. The CDR3 contains 13 residues. Germline V lookup: CDR1 LNHDA, CDR2 SQIVND (reference sequence). DNA for the CDR3: TGTGCCAGTAGTAAGGGGGCGCGTGAAAAACTGTTTTTT. It yields the protein CASSKGAREKLFF. Full variable domain (remainder filled in from reference TRBV19 and TRBJ1-4): DGGITQSPKYLFRKEGQNVTLSCEQNLNHDAMYWYRQDPGQGLRLIYYSQIVNDFQKGDIAEGYSVSREKKESFPLTVTSAQKNPTAFYLCASSKGAREKLFFGSGTQLSVL.

This clonotype was found a few times. The chain couples TRBV12-3 or TRBV12-4 to TRBJ1-2; D possibly corresponds to TRBD1 (5 bases). The CDR3 has 14 amino acids. Trimming took 3 bases from V and 8 from J, leaving 16 bases between them. DNA of the CDR3: TGTGCCAGCAGTTTGGGGCAGGGCTGGGGGGGCTACACCTTC. The encoded protein is CASSLGQGWGGYTF.

The chain couples TRBV7-9 to TRBJ1-1; no firm D call. V lost 5 bases to trimming and J lost 11 bases, with 18 bases between them. The CDR3 has 13 residues. Germline assignment: CDR1 SEHNR and CDR2 FQNEAQ (reference sequence). Written as DNA, the CDR3 is TGTGCCAGCAGCCAACCGCCCGGGGAGCTGGCTTTCTTT. This translates into CASSQPPGELAFF.

This rearrangement joins TRBV28 to TRBJ2-7, with TRBD2 identical over 11 bases. Germline lookup yields CDR1 MDHEN and CDR2 SYDVKM. The CDR3 contains 18 residues. Trimming removed 2 bases from V and 0 bases from J; junction bases left unmatched: 9. The CDR3 coding sequence is TGTGCCAGCAGTTTAGGGACCCGACTAGCGGGGAGCTCCTACGAGCAGTACTTC. As protein: CASSLGTRLAGSSYEQYF. The full variable domain, rest sourced from reference TRBV28 and TRBJ2-7, is DVKVTQSSRYLVKRTGEKVFLECVQDMDHENMFWYRQDPGLGLRLIYFSYDVKMKEKGDIPEGYSVSREKKERFSLILESASTNQTSMYLCASSLGTRLAGSSYEQYFGPGTRLTVT.

The chain couples TRBV7-6 to TRBJ1-4; unclear D gene. The CDR3 is made up of 15 amino acids. V lost 5 bases and J lost 6, with 16 bases in between. Germline CDR1 SGHVS, CDR2 FNYEAQ. The CDR3 region has the DNA TGTGCCAGCAGCCGGAGACGGACTACGGATGAAAAACTGTTTTTT. Translating it yields CASSRRRTTDEKLFF. The variable domain in full, completed from reference TRBV7-6 and TRBJ1-4, reads GAGVSQSPRYKVTKRGQDVALRCDPISGHVSLYWYRQALGQGPEFLTYFNYEAQQDKSGLPNDRFSAERPEGSISTLTIQRTEQRDSAMYRCASSRRRTTDEKLFFGSGTQLSVL.

In this sample, this clonotype turned up a few times. This chain joins TRBV6-6 and TRBJ2-5, with 8 bases lining up with TRBD1. V shed 4 bases, J shed 1 base, and the junction held 5 bases outside the gene matches. This CDR3 is built from 15 residues. The germline V gene encodes CDR1 MNHNY and CDR2 SVGAGI (reference sequence). CDR3 bases: TGTGCCAGCAGTTCCCAGGGGGCGCTCCAAGAGACCCAGTACTTC. It yields the protein CASSSQGALQETQYF.

The chain recombines TRBV11-2 with TRBJ2-3; TRBD1 is a possible D gene (6 bases). The CDR3 is 16 amino acids. Trimming left V 0 bases short and J 4 bases short, with 14 bases between. Germline CDR1 is SGHAT and CDR2 is FQNNGV. The CDR3 here is CASSLDGGEGADTQYF. In DNA, the CDR3 is TGTGCCAGCAGCTTAGATGGGGGCGAGGGTGCAGATACGCAGTATTTT.

Only a few counts were recorded for this clonotype. The chain couples TRBV11-2 to TRBJ2-3, with TRBD1 as a possible D gene (6 bases). CDR1 and CDR2 (germline): SGHAT, FQNNGV. V was pared by 9 bases and J by 4 bases, with 26 bases between. This CDR3 comprises 17 residues. The CDR3 region is CASRALEQGEYPDTQYF. For the CDR3, the DNA is TGTGCCAGTCGAGCCTTAGAACAGGGAGAGTATCCAGATACGCAGTATTTT.